The 21 T cell receptor beta chains given below trace back to one sample, sequenced in a study of blood T cells in healthy people across ages. The second PCR ran about 7 to 12 cycles with a sample-barcoded 5' primer and J-beta primers. In TCRdb, the 5' RACE reads were re-called with MiXCR into one record per CDR3 protein. The sample carries about 1.8 million distinct CDR3 sequences, roughly 49% recorded once. The sample comprised blood. Receptors originate from a woman in her 40s in good health.

J is TRBJ2-3 and V is TRBV6-5; the match to TRBD2 covers 8 bases. The CDR3 runs to 15 residues. Germline CDR1 MNHEY, CDR2 SVGAGI. V dropped 4 bases and J dropped 2; count of bases not matched to a gene: 5. As DNA, the CDR3 is TGTGCCAGCAGTTCTCAGCGGGGGTACACAGATACGCAGTATTTT. This gives the protein CASSSQRGYTDTQYF.

This clonotype was seen only a few times. This chain connects TRBV7-2 to TRBJ2-5; D perhaps matches TRBD2 (6 bases). The V and J ends lost 1 base and 3 bases respectively, with 9 bases between them. This CDR3 region has 14 residues. In germline, CDR1 is SGHTA, CDR2 FQGNSA. The CDR3 bases are TGTGCCAGCAGCTTAGATGGCGGGGAAGAGACCCAGTACTTC. Its protein product is CASSLDGGEETQYF. Together with reference TRBV7-2 and TRBJ2-5, the CDR3 gives the full variable domain: GAGVSQSPSNKVTEKGKDVELRCDPISGHTALYWYRQSLGQGLEFLIYFQGNSAPDKSGLPSDRFSAERTGGSVSTLTIQRTQQEDSAVYLCASSLDGGEETQYFGPGTRLLVL.

The chain carries TRBV28 and TRBJ2-5; D is ambiguous. The CDR3 has 14 residues. With 5 bases removed from V and 5 bases from J, the gap between germline ends came to 15 bases. Germline CDR1 reads MDHEN; CDR2 reads SYDVKM. The CDR3: CASSPGVGPETQYF. In DNA, the CDR3 is TGTGCCAGCAGTCCGGGTGTAGGCCCGGAGACCCAGTACTTC.

This rearrangement joins TRBV7-6 to TRBJ2-3; a weak D match, TRBD1 (5 bases). Germline loops: CDR1 SGHVS, CDR2 FNYEAQ. The germline V and J ends were trimmed by 2 bases and 1 base, with 13 bases remaining between them. The CDR3 is 16 residues long. Here the CDR3 DNA reads TGTGCCAGCAGCTTACGCCGGACATCAGGCACAGATACGCAGTATTTT. Protein product: CASSLRRTSGTDTQYF.

There are a few counts of this clonotype. This rearrangement joins TRBV28 to TRBJ2-1; 9 positions match TRBD2. CDR3 length: 17 amino acids. CDR1 and CDR2 (germline): MDHEN, SYDVKM. V lost 6 bases, J lost 4 bases, and 13 bases stayed unmatched. The CDR3 DNA sequence: TGTGCCAGCAGATTGGCGGGGGGGCACGAGAGGTACAATGAGCAGTTCTTC. Translated: CASRLAGGHERYNEQFF.

This clonotype was observed a handful of times. The V call is TRBV27, the J call TRBJ2-1, with 8 bases lining up with TRBD1. After removal of 7 bases from V and 2 bases from J, the junction contained 4 bases not matched to a gene. The V gene's germline CDR1 is MNHEY and CDR2 SMNVEV (reference sequence). The CDR3 loop spans 14 amino acids. DNA for the CDR3: TGTGCCAGCACCCCGACAGGGGCCTACAATGAGCAGTTCTTC. As protein: CASTPTGAYNEQFF.

The J gene is TRBJ1-6, the V gene TRBV5-5; D is unresolved. Per the germline V gene, CDR1 is SGHKS and CDR2 is YYEKEE (reference sequence). The CDR3 is 17 amino acids. V was shortened by 3 bases and J by 0 bases, with 13 bases between the two germline ends. CDR3 in amino acids: CASSSPIGSSYNSPLHF. The CDR3 coding sequence is TGTGCCAGCAGCTCACCGATTGGAAGCTCCTATAATTCACCCCTCCACTTT.

The chain employs TRBV5-1 and TRBJ2-5; D is perhaps TRBD2 (6 bases). The germline V gene has CDR1 SGHRS and CDR2 YFSETQ. This CDR3 has 16 amino acids. Trimming cost V 0 bases and J 2 bases, with 14 bases left between them. The CDR3 DNA is TGCGCCAGCAGCTTGGACCCAATAGCGGTACAAGAGACCCAGTACTTC. This translates into CASSLDPIAVQETQYF.

V gene TRBV5-1 combines with J gene TRBJ2-7; TRBD1 aligns across 10 bases. The germline V gene encodes CDR1 SGHRS and CDR2 YFSETQ. The CDR3 is made up of 16 amino acids. Trimming cost V 4 bases and J 0 bases; bases outside gene matches: 7. CDR3 coding DNA: TGCGCCAGCAGCCAACCGGGACAGGGGAACTCCTACGAGCAGTACTTC. Its translation is CASSQPGQGNSYEQYF.

The genes are TRBV6-6 and TRBJ2-7; 9 nucleotides align to TRBD2. Trimming at V came to 5 bases and at J to 6 bases, leaving 8 bases not matched to a gene. This CDR3 spans 14 amino acids. Germline V CDR1 and CDR2: MNHNY, SVGAGI (reference sequence). CDR3: CASSSLAGSGEQYF. The CDR3 DNA follows: TGTGCCAGCAGTAGTCTAGCGGGGTCGGGCGAGCAGTACTTC.

This chain joins TRBV6-1 and TRBJ2-7; 7 bases are shared with TRBD1. With the DNA end fitting TRBJ2-5 better, the J assignment may be wrong. CDR1 MNHNS and CDR2 SASEGT come from the germline V gene. The CDR3 spans 13 residues. This chain's CDR3 is CASSATGIQTQYF. CDR3 nucleotides: TGTGCCAGCAGTGCGACAGGGATTCAGACCCAGTACTTC.

This chain connects TRBV5-1 to TRBJ2-1; D is perhaps TRBD1 (5 bases). The germline CDR1 and CDR2 sequences are SGHRS and YFSETQ. The CDR3 loop spans 15 amino acids. V lost 0 bases and J 5 bases, leaving 12 bases between the germline ends. In DNA form, the CDR3 reads TGCGCCAGCAGCTTGGGTCTAGGACACGACAATGAGCAGTTCTTC. Encoded protein: CASSLGLGHDNEQFF. Filled out from reference TRBV5-1 and TRBJ2-1, the complete variable domain reads KAGVTQTPRYLIKTRGQQVTLSCSPISGHRSVSWYQQTPGQGLQFLFEYFSETQRNKGNFPGRFSGRQFSNSRSEMNVSTLELGDSALYLCASSLGLGHDNEQFFGPGTRLTVL.

This clonotype was counted a single time. The chain carries TRBV29-1 and TRBJ1-1; D is undetermined. Germline V lookup: CDR1 SQVTM, CDR2 ANQGSEA. This CDR3 is built from 11 residues. V was trimmed by 5 bases and J by 4 bases, leaving 8 bases between them. In nucleotides, the CDR3 is TGCAGCGTTCACATGGCCACTGAAGCTTTCTTT. It is translated as CSVHMATEAFF.

The chain joins TRBV20-1 to TRBJ1-2, with D possibly TRBD1 on 6 matching bases. CDR3 size: 13 residues. The V gene lost 3 bases and the J gene lost 0 bases, with 8 bases spanning the gap. Germline V CDR1 and CDR2: DFQATT, SNEGSKA (reference sequence). Written as DNA, the CDR3 is TGCAGTGCTAGGGACAGCCCTAACTATGGCTACACCTTC. It codes for CSARDSPNYGYTF.

There are a few counts of this clonotype. The gene calls are TRBV10-3 and TRBJ1-1, with unresolved D. The CDR3 is 15 amino acids. CDR1 and CDR2 (germline): ENHRY, SYGVKD. Trimming removed 0 bases at V and 3 bases at J, with 11 bases between. This chain's CDR3 is CAISESEGFYTEAFF. The DNA of the CDR3 is TGTGCCATCAGTGAGTCGGAGGGCTTCTACACTGAAGCTTTCTTT.

V gene TRBV29-1 combines with J gene TRBJ2-6; D unresolved. Germline CDR1 is SQVTM and CDR2 is ANQGSEA. This CDR3 has 13 residues. Trimming left V 3 bases short and J 0 bases short, with 3 bases between. CDR3 amino acids: CSVEFSGANVLTF. The CDR3 bases are TGCAGCGTTGAGTTCTCTGGGGCCAACGTCCTGACTTTC.

The chain carries TRBV11-2 and TRBJ2-7, with 8 bases that match TRBD2. The CDR3 length is 15 residues. The germline V gene has CDR1 SGHAT and CDR2 FQNNGV. With V trimmed by 7 bases and J by 3 bases, 11 bases remained unmatched. In DNA form, the CDR3 reads TGTGCCAGCACCGACGGCGGGGGGCCGGTCTACGAGCAGTACTTC. Translation gives CASTDGGGPVYEQYF. Drawing the rest from reference TRBV11-2 and TRBJ2-7, the complete variable domain is EAGVAQSPRYKIIEKRQSVAFWCNPISGHATLYWYQQILGQGPKLLIQFQNNGVVDDSQLPKDRFSAERLKGVDSTLKIQPAKLEDSAVYLCASTDGGGPVYEQYFGPGTRLTVT.

This chain links TRBV27 with TRBJ2-1, with unresolved D. The CDR3 covers 15 residues. CDR1 is MNHEY, CDR2 SMNVEV, per germline (reference sequence). The ends were cut back, 6 bases at V and 2 bases at J, with 14 bases in the middle. CDR3 region: CASSRGRQTYNEQFF. The DNA of the CDR3 is TGTGCCAGCAGCCGAGGTAGGCAGACCTACAATGAGCAGTTCTTC.

The V and J genes are TRBV20-1 and TRBJ2-4, with D perhaps TRBD1 (6 bases). TRBJ2-5 matches the DNA end more closely, so the J call is doubtful. CDR1 DFQATT and CDR2 SNEGSKA come from the germline V gene (reference sequence). The CDR3 sequence is 16 residues long. Written as DNA, the CDR3 is TGCAGTGCTAGAGATAATGGGGGCCCGGTGGGAGAGACCCAGTACTTC. Residues: CSARDNGGPVGETQYF.

This chain uses TRBV6-6 with TRBJ1-1, with D possibly TRBD1 on 5 matching bases. CDR1 is MNHNY and CDR2 is SVGAGI in the germline V gene (reference sequence). This CDR3 is built from 15 residues. Trimming pared 5 bases from V and 4 bases from J, leaving 17 bases between. The CDR3: CASSDLSGAGTEAFF. The DNA of the CDR3 is TGTGCCAGCAGTGACTTAAGTGGGGCAGGCACTGAAGCTTTCTTT.

This clonotype has only one observation. The rearrangement uses TRBV20-1 and TRBJ2-5; D uncertain. CDR3 size: 15 residues. V lost 0 bases to trimming and J lost 2 bases, with 13 bases between them. CDR1 DFQATT and CDR2 SNEGSKA come from the germline V gene (reference sequence). Here the CDR3 reads CSARDSGRPQETQYF. CDR3 DNA sequence: TGCAGTGCTAGAGATTCGGGTCGGCCGCAAGAGACCCAGTACTTC.